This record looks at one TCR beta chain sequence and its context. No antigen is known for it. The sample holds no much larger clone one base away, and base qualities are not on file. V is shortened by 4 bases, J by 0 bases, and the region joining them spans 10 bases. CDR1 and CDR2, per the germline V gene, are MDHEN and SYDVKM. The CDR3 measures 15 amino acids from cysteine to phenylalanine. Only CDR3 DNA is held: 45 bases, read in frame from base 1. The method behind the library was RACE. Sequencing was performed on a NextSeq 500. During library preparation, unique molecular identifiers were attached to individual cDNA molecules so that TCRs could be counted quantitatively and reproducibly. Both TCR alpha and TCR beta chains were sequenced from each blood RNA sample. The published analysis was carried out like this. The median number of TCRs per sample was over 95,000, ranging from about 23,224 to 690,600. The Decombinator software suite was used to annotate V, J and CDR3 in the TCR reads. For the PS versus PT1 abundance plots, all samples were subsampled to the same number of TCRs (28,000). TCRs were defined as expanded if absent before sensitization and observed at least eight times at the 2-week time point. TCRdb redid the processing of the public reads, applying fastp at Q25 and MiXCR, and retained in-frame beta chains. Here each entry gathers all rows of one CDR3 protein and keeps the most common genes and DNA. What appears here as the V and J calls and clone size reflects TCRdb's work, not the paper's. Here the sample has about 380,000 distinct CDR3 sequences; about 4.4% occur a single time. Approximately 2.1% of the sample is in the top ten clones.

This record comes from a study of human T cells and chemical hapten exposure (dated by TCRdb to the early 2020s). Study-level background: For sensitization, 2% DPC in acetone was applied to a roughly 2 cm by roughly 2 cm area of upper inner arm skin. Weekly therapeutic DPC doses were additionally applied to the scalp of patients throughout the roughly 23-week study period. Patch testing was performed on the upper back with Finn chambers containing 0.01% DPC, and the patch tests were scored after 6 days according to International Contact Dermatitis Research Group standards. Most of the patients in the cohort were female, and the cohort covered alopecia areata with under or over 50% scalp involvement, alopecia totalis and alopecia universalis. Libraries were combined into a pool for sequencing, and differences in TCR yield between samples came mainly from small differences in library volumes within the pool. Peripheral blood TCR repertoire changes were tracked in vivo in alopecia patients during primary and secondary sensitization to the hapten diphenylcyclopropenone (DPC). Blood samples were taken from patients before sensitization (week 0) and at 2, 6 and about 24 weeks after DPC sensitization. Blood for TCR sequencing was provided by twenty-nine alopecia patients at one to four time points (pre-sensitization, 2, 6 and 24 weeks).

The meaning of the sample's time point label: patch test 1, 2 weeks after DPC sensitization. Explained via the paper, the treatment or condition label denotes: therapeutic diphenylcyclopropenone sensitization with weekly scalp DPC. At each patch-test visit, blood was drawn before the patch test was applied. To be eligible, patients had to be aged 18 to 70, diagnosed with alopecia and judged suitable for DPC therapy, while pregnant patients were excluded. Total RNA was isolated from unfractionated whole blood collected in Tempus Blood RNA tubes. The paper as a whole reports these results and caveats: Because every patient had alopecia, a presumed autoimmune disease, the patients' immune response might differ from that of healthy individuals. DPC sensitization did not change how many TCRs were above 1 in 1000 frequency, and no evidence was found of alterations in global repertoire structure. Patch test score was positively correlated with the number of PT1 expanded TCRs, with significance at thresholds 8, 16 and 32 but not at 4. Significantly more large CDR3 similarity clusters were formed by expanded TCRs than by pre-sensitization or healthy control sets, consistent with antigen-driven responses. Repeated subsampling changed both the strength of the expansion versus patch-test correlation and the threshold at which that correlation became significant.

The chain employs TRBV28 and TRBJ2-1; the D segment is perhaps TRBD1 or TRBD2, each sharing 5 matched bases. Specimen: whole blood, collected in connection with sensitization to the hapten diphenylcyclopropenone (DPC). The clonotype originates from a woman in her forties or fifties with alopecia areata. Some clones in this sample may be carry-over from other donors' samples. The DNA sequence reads TGTGCCAGCAGTTCACCAGGGAGCTCCTACAATGAGCAGTTCTTC. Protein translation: CASSSPGSSYNEQFF.